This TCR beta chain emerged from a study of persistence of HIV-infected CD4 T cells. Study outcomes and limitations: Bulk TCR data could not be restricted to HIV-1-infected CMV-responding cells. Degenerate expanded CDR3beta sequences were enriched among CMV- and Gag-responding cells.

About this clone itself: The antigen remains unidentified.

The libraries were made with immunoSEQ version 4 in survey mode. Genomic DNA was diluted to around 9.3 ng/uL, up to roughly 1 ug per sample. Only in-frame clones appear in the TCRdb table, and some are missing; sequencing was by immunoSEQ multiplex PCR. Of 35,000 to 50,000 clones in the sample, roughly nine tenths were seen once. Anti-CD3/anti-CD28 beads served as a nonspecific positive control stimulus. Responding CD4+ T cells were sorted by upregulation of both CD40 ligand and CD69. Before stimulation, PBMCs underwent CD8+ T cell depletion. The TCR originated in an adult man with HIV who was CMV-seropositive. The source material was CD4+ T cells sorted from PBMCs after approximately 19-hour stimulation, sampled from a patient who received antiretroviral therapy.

Written as DNA, the CDR3 is TGTGCCAGCAGCCCCCGGACAGGGACGAACACTGAAGCTTTCTTT. It yields the protein CASSPRTGTNTEAFF. This chain uses TRBV7-2 with TRBJ1-1; 8 bases line up with TRBD1. This CDR3 contains 15 residues. The ends lost 5 bases at V and 1 base at J; junction bases unmatched: 6. In germline, CDR1 is SGHTA, CDR2 FQGNSA.